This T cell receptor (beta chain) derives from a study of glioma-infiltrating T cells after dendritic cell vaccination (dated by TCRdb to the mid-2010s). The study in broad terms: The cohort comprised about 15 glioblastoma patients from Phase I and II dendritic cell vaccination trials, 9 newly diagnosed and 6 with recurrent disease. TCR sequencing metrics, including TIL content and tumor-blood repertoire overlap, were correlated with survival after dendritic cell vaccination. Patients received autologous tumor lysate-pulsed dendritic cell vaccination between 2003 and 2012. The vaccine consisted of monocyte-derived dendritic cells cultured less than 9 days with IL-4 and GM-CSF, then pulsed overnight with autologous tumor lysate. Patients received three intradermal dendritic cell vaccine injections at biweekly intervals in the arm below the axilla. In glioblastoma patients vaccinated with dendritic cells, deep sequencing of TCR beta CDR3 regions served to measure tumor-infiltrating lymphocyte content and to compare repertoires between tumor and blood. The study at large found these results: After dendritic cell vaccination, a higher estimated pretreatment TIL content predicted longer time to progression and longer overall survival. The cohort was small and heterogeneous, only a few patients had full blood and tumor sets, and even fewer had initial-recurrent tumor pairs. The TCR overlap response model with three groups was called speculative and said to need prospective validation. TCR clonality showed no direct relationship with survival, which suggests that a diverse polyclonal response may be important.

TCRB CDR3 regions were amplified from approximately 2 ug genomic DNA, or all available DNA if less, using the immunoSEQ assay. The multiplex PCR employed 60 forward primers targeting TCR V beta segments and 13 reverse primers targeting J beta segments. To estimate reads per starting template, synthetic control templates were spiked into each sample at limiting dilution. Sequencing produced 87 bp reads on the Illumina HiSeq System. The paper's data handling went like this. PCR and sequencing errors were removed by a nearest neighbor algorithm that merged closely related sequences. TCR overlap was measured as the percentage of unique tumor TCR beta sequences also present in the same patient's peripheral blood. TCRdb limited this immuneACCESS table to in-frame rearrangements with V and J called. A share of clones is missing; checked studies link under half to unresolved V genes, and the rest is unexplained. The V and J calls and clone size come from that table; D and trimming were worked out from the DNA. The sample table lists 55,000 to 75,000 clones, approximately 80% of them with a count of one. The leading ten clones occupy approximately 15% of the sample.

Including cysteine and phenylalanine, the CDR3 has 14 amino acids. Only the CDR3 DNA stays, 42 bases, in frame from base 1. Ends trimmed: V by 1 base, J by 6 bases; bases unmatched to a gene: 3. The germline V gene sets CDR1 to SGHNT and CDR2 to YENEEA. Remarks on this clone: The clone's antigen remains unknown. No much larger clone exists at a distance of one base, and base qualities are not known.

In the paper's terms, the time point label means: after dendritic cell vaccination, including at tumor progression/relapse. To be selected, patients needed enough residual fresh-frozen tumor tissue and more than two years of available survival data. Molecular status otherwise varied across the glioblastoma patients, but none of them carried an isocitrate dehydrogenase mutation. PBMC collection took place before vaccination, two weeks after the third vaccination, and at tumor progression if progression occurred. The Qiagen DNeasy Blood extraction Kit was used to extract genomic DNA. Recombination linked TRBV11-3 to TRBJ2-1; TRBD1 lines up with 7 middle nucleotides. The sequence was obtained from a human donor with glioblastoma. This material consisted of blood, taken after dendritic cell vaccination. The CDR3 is CASSLGDSRNEQFF. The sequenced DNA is TGTGCCAGCAGCTTAGGGGACAGTCGCAATGAGCAGTTCTTC.